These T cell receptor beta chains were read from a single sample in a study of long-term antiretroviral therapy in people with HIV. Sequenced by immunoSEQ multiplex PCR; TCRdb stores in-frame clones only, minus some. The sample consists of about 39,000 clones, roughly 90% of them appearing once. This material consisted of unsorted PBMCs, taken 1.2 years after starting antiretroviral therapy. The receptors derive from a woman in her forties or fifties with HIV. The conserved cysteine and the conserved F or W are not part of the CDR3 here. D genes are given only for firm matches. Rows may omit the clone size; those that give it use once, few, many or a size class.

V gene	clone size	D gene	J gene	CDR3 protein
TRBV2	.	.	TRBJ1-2	ASSEATWGERSKGYT
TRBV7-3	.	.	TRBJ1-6	ASRFFWGPKNSPLH
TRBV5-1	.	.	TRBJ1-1	ASSGAGTEAF
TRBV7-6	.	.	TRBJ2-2	ASSLAVTGELF
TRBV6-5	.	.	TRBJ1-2	ASRPTATYGYT
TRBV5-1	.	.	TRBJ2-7	ASSVNTYEQY
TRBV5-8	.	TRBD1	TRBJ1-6	ASSLRQGSSPLH
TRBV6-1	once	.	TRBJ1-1	ASSDEGRGTEAF
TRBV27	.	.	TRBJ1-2	ASSLTGPNYGYT
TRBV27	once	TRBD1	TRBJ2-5	ASSSLDRVETQY
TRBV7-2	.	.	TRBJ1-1	ASSLVARNTEAF
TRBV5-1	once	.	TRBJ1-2	ASSLNNYGYT
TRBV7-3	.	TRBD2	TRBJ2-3	ASSLSGLAGTDTQY
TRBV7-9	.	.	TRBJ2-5	ASSPDRQETQY
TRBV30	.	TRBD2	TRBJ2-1	ASMGLAGGYNEQF
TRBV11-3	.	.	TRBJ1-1	ASSSSGNTEAF
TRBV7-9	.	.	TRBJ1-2	ASSLAGGTNYGYT
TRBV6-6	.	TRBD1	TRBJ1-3	ASSYGAGGAGNTIY
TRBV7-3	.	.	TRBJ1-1	ASSLTGRSEAF
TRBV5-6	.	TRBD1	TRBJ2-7	ASSFETGPYEQY
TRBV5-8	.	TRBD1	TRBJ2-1	ASRDRVQGNEQF
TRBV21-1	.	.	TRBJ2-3	ASSRGTSGFTDTQY
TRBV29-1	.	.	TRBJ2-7	SVEDTRRGEQY
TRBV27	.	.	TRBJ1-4	ASSLRQGAWELF
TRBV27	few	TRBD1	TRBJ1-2	ASSVATGGNYGYT
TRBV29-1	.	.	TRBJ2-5	SVGRVGGASGETQY
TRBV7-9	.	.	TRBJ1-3	ASSLDVSGNTIY